This TCR beta chain was sequenced in a study of neoadjuvant anti-PD-1 for oral cavity cancer. Germline V gives CDR1 LNHDA, CDR2 SQIVND (reference sequence). V lost 1 base, J lost 5 bases, and 12 bases lay in between. The CDR3 extends over 14 amino acids. Of note for this clone: Its antigen is unidentified. Other DNA sequences in the same sample also yield this CDR3.

Study-wide points: TCR analyses covered only a few patients per response group. Pretreatment Treg/Th17 ratio correlated inversely with post-treatment tumor clonality.

PBMC libraries mostly used about 490 ng of input genomic DNA, with six replicates per sample. Generated by immunoSEQ multiplex PCR, the TCRdb table keeps only in-frame clones and is missing some. The data contain 65,000 to 70,000 clones, 70% to 90% of them singletons. This sample's time point: after neoadjuvant nivolumab, at surgical resection. Patients had HPV-negative, locally advanced oral cavity squamous cell carcinoma. The material sequenced was PBMCs, taken after nivolumab (anti-PD-1) treatment. This clonotype was obtained from a person aged 40 to 85 with oral cavity squamous cell carcinoma. V usage is TRBV19 and J usage is TRBJ2-7; TRBD1 or TRBD2 may be the D gene (5 bases each). The CDR3 loop reads CASSIGGQGHEQYF. As DNA, the CDR3 is TGTGCCAGTAGTATAGGAGGGCAGGGCCACGAGCAGTACTTC.